This TCR beta chain was recorded in a study of blood T cell repertoires in COVID-19. Across the whole study: From T cells, B-cell-depleted T cells, or PBMCs came the material, which was cDNA or gDNA.

Sequencing was performed with immunoSEQ multiplex PCR; in TCRdb, only in-frame clones are kept and a portion is missing. The data show some 100,000 clones, about 90% seen once. A few counts support this clone. The sequenced sample consisted of peripheral blood. The receptor comes from a human donor with active COVID-19. The donor label of this sample is uncertain.

The CDR3, as DNA: TGTGCCAGCAGAGCGACAGGGCGGACGAACTATGGCTACACCTTC. As protein: CASRATGRTNYGYTF. The chain employs TRBV27 and TRBJ1-2, with 7 nucleotides matching TRBD1. V dropped 6 bases and J dropped 2; count of bases not matched to a gene: 9. The V gene's germline CDR1 is MNHEY and CDR2 SMNVEV (reference sequence). The CDR3 totals 15 residues.